A selection of T cell receptor beta chains follows, all from one sample in a study of response to subunit inactivated influenza vaccine. Via MiXCR, TCRdb re-called the RT-PCR reads, giving one row per CDR3 protein. Among roughly 700,000 distinct CDR3 sequences, around 14% were seen once, and the ten largest hold 6% to 7%. Source: PBMCs from blood, taken roughly 15 days before vaccination. These receptors originate from a man aged 50-59 years who received an inactivated influenza vaccine. The CDR3 runs from the conserved cysteine through the conserved F or W. D genes are given only for firm matches. The size of a clone is reported for some rows only, either as once, few or many, or as a class for expanded clones.

D gene	V gene	clone size	J gene	CDR3 protein	CDR3 DNA
TRBD1	TRBV24-1	-	TRBJ2-5	CATSDEGQGQETQYF	TGTGCCACCAGTGACGAGGGACAGGGACAAGAGACCCAGTACTTC
-	TRBV12-3/TRBV12-4	few	TRBJ2-3	CASSFTGSTDTQYF	TGTGCCAGCAGTTTTACGGGGAGCACAGATACGCAGTATTTT
-	TRBV12-5	few	TRBJ1-1	CASGFGGSPKDTEAFF	TGTGCTAGTGGTTTTGGTGGGTCTCCTAAGGACACTGAAGCTTTCTTT
-	TRBV5-6	-	TRBJ2-3	CASSLAPSNTDTQYF	TGTGCCAGCAGCTTGGCCCCGAGCAACACAGATACGCAGTATTTT
TRBD1	TRBV11-1	few	TRBJ1-1	CASSPTRIGQGRGPEAFF	TGTGCCAGCAGCCCCACCAGGATTGGACAGGGGAGGGGGCCTGAAGCTTTCTTT
-	TRBV12-3/TRBV12-4	-	TRBJ1-3	CASRNSLYKSSGNTIYF	TGTGCCAGCAGAAATAGCCTCTACAAGAGCTCTGGAAACACCATATATTTT
-	TRBV13	-	TRBJ2-5	CASSLRPIPETQYF	TGTGCCAGCAGCCTGAGACCCATCCCGGAGACCCAGTACTTC
TRBD2	TRBV12-3/TRBV12-4	-	TRBJ2-3	CASSTGLEPDTQYF	TGTGCCAGCAGTACGGGACTAGAGCCAGATACGCAGTATTTT
TRBD2	TRBV2	-	TRBJ2-1	CASSVGLAGKSNKQFF	TGTGCCAGCAGTGTAGGACTAGCGGGGAAGTCGAATAAGCAGTTCTTC
-	TRBV7-2	few	TRBJ2-7	CASSGGPGKYEQYF	TGTGCCAGCAGCGGGGGCCCAGGAAAATACGAGCAGTACTTC
TRBD1	TRBV11-1	once	TRBJ2-4	CASSLSRTGGVLAKNIQYF	TGTGCCAGCAGCTTAAGCCGGACAGGGGGGGTCCTAGCCAAAAACATTCAGTACTTC
TRBD2	TRBV5-1	few	TRBJ2-3	CASSIPTSGNTDTQYF	TGCGCCAGCAGCATTCCGACTAGCGGGAACACAGATACGCAGTATTTT
TRBD1	TRBV7-2	few	TRBJ2-5	CASSGHRGETQYF	TGTGCCAGCAGCGGGCACAGGGGTGAGACCCAGTACTTC
-	TRBV20-1	few	TRBJ1-2	CSARESNYGYTF	TGCAGTGCCAGGGAGTCTAACTATGGCTACACCTTC
TRBD2	TRBV10-2	-	TRBJ2-3	CASGNNGGYADTQYF	TGCGCCAGCGGGAACAACGGGGGGTACGCAGATACGCAGTATTTT
-	TRBV28	few	TRBJ1-3	CASSLQGPSSGNTIYF	TGTGCCAGCAGCCTCCAGGGTCCGAGCTCTGGAAACACCATATATTTT
TRBD1	TRBV2	-	TRBJ2-1	CASTEGTGDANEQFF	TGTGCCAGCACGGAGGGGACAGGGGATGCCAATGAGCAGTTCTTC
-	TRBV7-9	many	TRBJ1-1	CASSSGRTEAFF	TGTGCCAGCTCCTCCGGGCGCACTGAAGCTTTCTTT
TRBD1	TRBV15	few	TRBJ2-3	CATGTGASTDTQYF	TGTGCCACCGGGACAGGGGCGAGCACAGATACGCAGTATTTT
TRBD2	TRBV11-2	-	TRBJ2-3	CASSRTLGLAGAGPDTQYF	TGTGCCAGCAGCCGAACCCTGGGACTAGCGGGAGCAGGCCCAGATACGCAGTATTTT
-	TRBV28	many	TRBJ1-2	CASSFRDVYGYTF	TGTGCCAGCAGTTTCCGGGACGTCTATGGCTACACCTTC
-	TRBV9	few	TRBJ1-2	CASSVAPQEGRYTF	TGTGCCAGCAGCGTAGCGCCCCAGGAGGGTCGCTACACCTTC
-	TRBV4-1	few	TRBJ2-1	CASSQDATLREQFF	TGCGCCAGCAGCCAAGATGCCACCCTAAGGGAGCAGTTCTTC
-	TRBV29-1	-	TRBJ1-1	CSVESRVDTEAFF	TGCAGCGTTGAATCCAGGGTCGACACTGAAGCTTTCTTT
TRBD1	TRBV3-1	once	TRBJ2-3	CASSLVSGQGAARSDTQYF	TGTGCCAGCAGTCTAGTTTCGGGACAGGGGGCAGCAAGGTCAGATACGCAGTATTTT
-	TRBV12-3/TRBV12-4	-	TRBJ2-3	CASTLGLSLTDTQYF	TGTGCCAGCACCTTAGGGCTTTCCCTCACAGATACGCAGTATTTT
TRBD2	TRBV3-1	-	TRBJ2-1	CASSQGVGTLQRGGRNEQFF	TGTGCCAGCAGCCAAGGGGTAGGGACCCTCCAGCGGGGGGGCCGAAATGAGCAGTTCTTC
-	TRBV6-6	-	TRBJ2-7	CASSYVGLEQYF	TGTGCCAGCAGTTACGTAGGGCTCGAGCAGTACTTC
-	TRBV7-2	few	TRBJ2-2	CASSPLRPMNTGELFF	TGTGCCAGCAGCCCGCTCCGGCCGATGAACACCGGGGAGCTGTTTTTT
-	TRBV7-9	few	TRBJ2-5	CASSYHYLRTAEETQYF	TGTGCCAGCAGCTACCACTATCTACGGACAGCAGAAGAGACCCAGTACTTC
-	TRBV6-1	few	TRBJ2-5	CASSDSFTGRAETQYF	TGTGCCAGCAGTGATAGCTTCACAGGCCGGGCAGAGACCCAGTACTTC
TRBD2	TRBV3-1	-	TRBJ2-3	CASSQDRDYTDTQYF	TGTGCCAGCAGCCAAGATCGGGACTACACAGATACGCAGTATTTT
-	TRBV6-2/TRBV6-3	-	TRBJ1-5	CASSSQGWRQPQHF	TGTGCCAGCAGCTCACAGGGTTGGCGGCAGCCCCAGCATTTT
TRBD1	TRBV7-2	-	TRBJ2-7	CASSLEFRGPGYEQYF	TGTGCCAGCAGCTTAGAATTTAGGGGGCCGGGGTACGAGCAGTACTTC
-	TRBV5-6	few	TRBJ2-1	CASSFDNNEQFF	TGTGCCAGCAGCTTTGATAACAATGAGCAGTTCTTC
TRBD2	TRBV5-1	-	TRBJ2-7	CASSIAGEGYEHYF	TGCGCCAGCTCCATAGCGGGAGAGGGCTACGAGCATTACTTC
TRBD2	TRBV11-2	few	TRBJ2-1	CASSSRLAPDNEQFF	TGTGCCAGCAGCTCCCGACTAGCGCCGGACAATGAGCAGTTCTTC
TRBD2	TRBV4-3	-	TRBJ2-3	CASSRASSAGGTTDTQYF	TGCGCCAGCAGCCGAGCCTCTTCGGCGGGGGGGACCACAGATACGCAGTATTTT
TRBD1	TRBV30	few	TRBJ1-1	CAWSPKRGQGISEAFF	TGTGCCTGGAGCCCTAAACGAGGACAGGGAATAAGTGAAGCTTTCTTT
-	TRBV4-2	few	TRBJ1-1	CASSQDWVGSLNTEAFF	TGTGCCAGCAGCCAAGATTGGGTCGGCAGCTTGAACACTGAAGCTTTCTTT
-	TRBV19	-	TRBJ1-2	CASSTPGHTSNGYTF	TGTGCCAGTAGTACTCCGGGACACACGTCAAATGGCTACACCTTC
-	TRBV9	-	TRBJ2-1	CASRETGSEHNEQFF	TGTGCCAGCAGAGAAACAGGGTCGGAGCACAATGAGCAGTTCTTC
TRBD2	TRBV18	-	TRBJ2-7	CASSPRGAGDTYEQYF	TGTGCCAGCTCACCCAGGGGAGCGGGAGACACCTACGAGCAGTACTTC
TRBD1	TRBV2	-	TRBJ1-5	CASSQRTGGGQPQHF	TGTGCCAGCAGTCAACGTACAGGGGGCGGTCAGCCCCAGCATTTT
-	TRBV3-1	few	TRBJ1-2	CASSPTLSKAYGYTF	TGTGCCAGCAGCCCCACACTCTCCAAGGCCTACGGCTACACCTTC
TRBD1	TRBV7-6	-	TRBJ2-1	CASRRSTGGGEQFF	TGTGCCAGCAGGCGATCGACAGGGGGTGGTGAGCAGTTCTTC
TRBD1	TRBV10-2	-	TRBJ1-4	CASSESGTGTEKLFF	TGCGCCAGCAGTGAGTCCGGGACAGGGACCGAAAAACTGTTTTTT
-	TRBV9	-	TRBJ2-2	CASSVATGAANTGELFF	TGTGCCAGCAGCGTAGCTACGGGGGCAGCAAACACCGGGGAGCTGTTTTTT